This T cell receptor (beta chain) stems from a study of blood T cells in healthy people across ages. Using a J-beta primer mix together with a sample-barcoded 5' primer, a second PCR was run for about 6 to 11 cycles. A template-switch adaptor with 12 random nucleotides tagged each cDNA molecule. Samples each returned at least 3 million CDR3-containing paired-end reads. TCRdb reprocessed the 5' RACE reads via MiXCR and lists one record per CDR3 protein. The data show approximately 850,000 distinct CDR3 sequences, 55% to 70% seen once. The germline V and J ends were trimmed by 2 bases and 6 bases, with 17 bases remaining between them. This CDR3 has 16 amino acids. The germline CDR1 and CDR2 sequences are LGHNA and YSLEER. Of note for this clonotype: Its antigen is currently unknown.

Notes on the study in general: Those diversity estimates obtained from one million T cells were thought to be underestimates. Versus aged donors, long-lived donors had higher diversity and more naive CD4+ cells.

Sequencing was performed on blood. J is TRBJ2-1 and V is TRBV4-3; D is unresolved. The source of this sequence is a man in his thirties or forties in good health. DNA for the CDR3: TGCGCCAGCAGCCAATTTACCGGAGTCCAAGCCAATGAGCAGTTCTTC. Translation: CASSQFTGVQANEQFF.